This T cell receptor (beta chain) is drawn from a study of blood T cell repertoires in COVID-19 (dated by TCRdb to 2018 to 2021). Concerning the study at large: The collaborator samples originated in the United States, Italy and Spain and spanned the acute and convalescent phases of COVID-19. The repertoires were made available in a free public database intended to serve as a resource for research on the immune response to SARS-CoV-2. Nearly every sample came with metadata listing a de-identified subject ID, COVID-19 status, age in years and sex. The samples were drawn from two sources: the first 160 participants of the ongoing ImmuneRACE study, and 1,254 subjects contributed by 6 global collaborators. HLA class I and class II types, where available, came from metadata supplied by the sample provider rather than from assay-based typing. The dataset comprised deeply sampled blood TCRbeta repertoires from subjects exposed to, actively infected with, or recovered from COVID-19. The material from the prospective study consisted of cDNA or gDNA derived from T cells, B-cell-depleted T cells, or PBMCs.

This clone was counted a single time. Its antigen target is currently unknown. Per-base quality was not reported, and no clone a single base away is much larger than it. TCRbeta CDR3 regions were amplified from genomic DNA by means of the immunoSEQ Assay, a bias-controlled multiplex PCR. The original pipeline was this. Within the assay, amplification of reference gene primers was used to estimate how many nucleated cells each sample contained. To quantify the absolute abundance of each unique TCRbeta CDR3 rearrangement, sequence reads were collapsed and filtered. For each sample, productive Simpson clonality was calculated by taking the square root of Simpson's diversity index across productive rearrangements. TCRdb retrieved this table from immuneACCESS and kept in-frame rearrangements only. Not all clones are present; in checked studies, unresolved V genes account for under half, and no reason is known for the remainder. The D gene and trimming were derived from the DNA, and the V and J assignments and clone size from that table. The sample table records 200,000 to 250,000 clones; 81% of these occur just once. The top ten hold around 8.9% of the sample.

Enrolling through a virtual design, the prospective study's participants ranged in age from roughly 18 to 89 years and lived across 24 United States geographic areas. Cohort assignment in the prospective study relied on participant-reported clinical history from a screening survey and a study questionnaire. In the prospective study, mobile phlebotomists collected whole blood, serum and a nasopharyngeal or oropharyngeal swab from each participant. Over a roughly 2-month period, participants in the prospective study had the option of providing additional blood draws and questionnaires. Before DNA extraction, prospective study blood samples were shipped either frozen or at room temperature. The CDR3 runs 15 residues from the cysteine to the phenylalanine. Here the CDR3 DNA is all that survives: 45 bases in frame from base 1. V is shortened by 1 base, J by 6 bases, and the region joining them spans 15 bases. Reading the germline V gene gives CDR1 SGHTA and CDR2 FQGNSA.

Points the paper makes about the study in general: The quantity of clinical and demographic metadata differed by source and by participant and was supplied without curation.

The TCR originated in a woman between 50 and 59 years old with acute COVID-19. The source material was PBMCs or T cells enriched from blood (not recorded which). This chain is built from TRBV7-2 and TRBJ1-2; TRBD1 might be the D gene, on 5 matching bases. At the DNA level, the sequence is TGTGCCAGCAGCTTAGGCGGTTCAGGGCGCGATGGCTACACCTTC. The encoded protein is CASSLGGSGRDGYTF.